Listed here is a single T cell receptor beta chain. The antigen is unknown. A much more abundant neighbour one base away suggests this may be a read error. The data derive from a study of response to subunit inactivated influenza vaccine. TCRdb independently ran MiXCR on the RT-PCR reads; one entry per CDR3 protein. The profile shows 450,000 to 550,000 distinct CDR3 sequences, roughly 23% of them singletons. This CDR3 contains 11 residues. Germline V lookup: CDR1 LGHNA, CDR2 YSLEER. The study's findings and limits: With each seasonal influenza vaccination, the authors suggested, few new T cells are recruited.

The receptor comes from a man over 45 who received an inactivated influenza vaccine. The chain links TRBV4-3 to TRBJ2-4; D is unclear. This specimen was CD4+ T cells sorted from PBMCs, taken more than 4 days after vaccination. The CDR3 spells CTSRQEYPQYF. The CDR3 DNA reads TGCACCAGCAGGCAGGAGTACCCTCAGTACTTC.